This TCR beta chain comes out of a study of regulatory T cells in long-lasting Graves disease. For the study at large: Graves' cases, newly diagnosed, had used antithyroid drugs under 3 months.

HTBI primers from iRepertoire and Arm-PCR of CDR3 regions yielded the TCR beta libraries. A single record per CDR3 protein comes from TCRdb applying MiXCR to the multiplex PCR reads. The sample holds under 800,000 distinct CDR3 sequences, roughly 15% seen once. Time point: newly diagnosed GD, antithyroid drugs for less than 3 months. From RNA extracted from PBMCs, the TCR library was made. Details on this clonotype: A much larger clone differs from this one at a single base, so this may be a read error.

The same data also contributed to another study, on T cells in Graves' hyperthyroidism and ophthalmopathy. This second study notes: Ophthalmopathy, which appeared later, was predicted by the model a median around 6 months before onset.

The sample in question was peripheral blood mononuclear cells (PBMCs), obtained at new diagnosis, from a patient treated with antithyroid drugs. This TCR came from a woman in her 30s with Graves disease.

The CDR3 protein is CASSFRTSGWYDEQFF. The CDR3 bases are TGTGCCAGCAGTTTCCGTACTAGCGGGTGGTACGATGAGCAGTTCTTC. The V call is TRBV12-3 or TRBV12-4, the J call TRBJ2-1; the match to TRBD2 covers 9 bases. CDR3 size: 16 residues. V dropped 3 bases and J dropped 8; count of bases not matched to a gene: 11.